These T cell receptor beta chains were read from a single sample in a study of CD8 T cells in Susac syndrome. TCRdb processed the immunoSEQ multiplex PCR reads anew with MiXCR; each CDR3 protein has one entry. Here the sample spans approximately 260,000 distinct CDR3 sequences, almost 97% being singletons. Specimen: CD4+ T cells from PBMCs. The receptors stem from a human donor with Susac syndrome. Each CDR3 is given with its conserved first and last residue. A D gene is named only where the DNA matches it firmly. For some rows the clone size is stated as once, few or many, or as a class when expanded; others skip it.

v_call	clone_size	j_call	d_call	cdr3_nt	cdr3_aa
TRBV14	once	TRBJ2-3	-	TGTGCCAGCAGCCAACGACAGAGCACAGATACGCAGTATTTT	CASSQRQSTDTQYF
TRBV29-1	-	TRBJ2-3	TRBD1	TGCAGCGTTTGGGACAGGGGGACGCTCACAGATACGCAGTATTTT	CSVWDRGTLTDTQYF
TRBV2	-	TRBJ2-3	TRBD1	TGTGCCAGCAGTACAAGGAGGACAGGGGACACAGATACGCAGTATTTT	CASSTRRTGDTDTQYF
TRBV5-1	-	TRBJ2-2	-	TGCGCCAGCAGCCTGGAGGGCGCCACCGGGGAGCTGTTTTTT	CASSLEGATGELFF
TRBV5-1	-	TRBJ2-2	-	TGCGCCAGCAGCCCAACACCCCCGAACACCGGGGAGCTGTTTTTT	CASSPTPPNTGELFF
TRBV6-5	-	TRBJ2-7	-	TGTGCCAGCAGTTTTAGCTTGAACTACGAGCAGTACTTC	CASSFSLNYEQYF
TRBV21-1	-	TRBJ1-5	-	TGTGCCAGTTCGACAGGGGGCGATCAGCCCCAGCATTTT	CASSTGGDQPQHF
TRBV4-1	-	TRBJ2-1	TRBD2	TGCGCCAGCAGCCAGCCAAGGACTAGCGGGAGTTTCAATGAGCAGTTCTTC	CASSQPRTSGSFNEQFF
TRBV4-1	-	TRBJ2-1	TRBD1	TGCGCCAGCAGCCAATCCCAGACAGGGGAGGTTTCCTACAATGAGCAGTTCTTC	CASSQSQTGEVSYNEQFF
TRBV5-1	-	TRBJ2-1	-	TGCGCCAGCAGCTTTGGAGGGAACAATGAGCAGTTCTTC	CASSFGGNNEQFF
TRBV23-1	-	TRBJ2-5	-	TGCGCCAGCAGGATTAAACAGGAGGGCGAAGAGACCCAGTACTTC	CASRIKQEGEETQYF
TRBV5-4	-	TRBJ1-2	-	TGTGCCAGCAGCTTCAAACAGGAAAACTATGGCTACACCTTC	CASSFKQENYGYTF
TRBV9	-	TRBJ2-1	TRBD2	TGTGCCAGCAGCCCCCCGGGAGGGCCTATGATCCATGAGCAGTTCTTC	CASSPPGGPMIHEQFF
TRBV20-1	-	TRBJ2-7	-	TGCAGTGCTAGAGGAGGATCCGAGCAGTACTTC	CSARGGSEQYF
TRBV20-1	-	TRBJ2-2	TRBD2	TGCAGTGCCCCGCTAGCGGGAGTGAACACCGGGGAGCTGTTTTTT	CSAPLAGVNTGELFF
TRBV29-1	-	TRBJ1-2	-	TGCAGCGTTGAAGGTCTGGGATCCAACTATGGCTACACCTTC	CSVEGLGSNYGYTF
TRBV29-1	-	TRBJ2-1	-	TGCAGCGTTGATTCGGGGACCCCAGGAGGCAATGAGCAGTTCTTC	CSVDSGTPGGNEQFF
TRBV7-2	-	TRBJ2-3	-	TGTGCCAGCAGCAACGCGAGGTTCAAAGCAGGGACCACAGATACGCAGTATTTT	CASSNARFKAGTTDTQYF
TRBV25-1	-	TRBJ1-4	-	TGTGCCAGCAGTGACACAAACAGGGATGAAAAACTGTTTTTT	CASSDTNRDEKLFF
TRBV20-1	-	TRBJ1-5	TRBD1	TGCAGTGCTAGGGGGACAGGGATCCGCAATCAGCCCCAGCATTTT	CSARGTGIRNQPQHF
TRBV20-1	-	TRBJ2-2	TRBD2	TGCAGTGCTAGACCGACGGGACTAGCGACGACCGGGGAGCTGTTTTTT	CSARPTGLATTGELFF
TRBV29-1	once	TRBJ2-7	-	TGCAGCGTTGAAGGGCCCGTAAAAGGGCCCGACGAGCAGTACTTC	CSVEGPVKGPDEQYF
TRBV28	-	TRBJ2-4	-	TGTGCCAGCAGGGACACTGGCCCAATGGGCAAAAACATTCAGTACTTC	CASRDTGPMGKNIQYF
TRBV23-1	-	TRBJ1-5	-	TGCGCCAGCAGTCAATCGCCGGGCATACAAATAGCAAGCAATCAGCCCCAGCATTTT	CASSQSPGIQIASNQPQHF
TRBV3-1	-	TRBJ2-1	-	TGTGCCAGCAGCCAAGGGGCTAGCAACAAAGAGGAGCAGTTCTTC	CASSQGASNKEEQFF
TRBV6-2/TRBV6-3	-	TRBJ2-1	-	TGTGCCAGCGGCCACGAGTTCCCCCCTAACTACAATGAGCAGTTCTTC	CASGHEFPPNYNEQFF
TRBV12-3/TRBV12-4	-	TRBJ2-4	-	TGTGCCAGCTCCCCTGGGCACATTCAGTACTTC	CASSPGHIQYF
TRBV30	once	TRBJ1-2	-	TGTGCCTGGGGACGAGGGGTCGAAGGCTACACCTTC	CAWGRGVEGYTF
TRBV6-6	-	TRBJ1-5	-	TGTGCCAGCAGTTACGGGCAGGGTCGAAATCAGCCCCAGCATTTT	CASSYGQGRNQPQHF
TRBV3-1	-	TRBJ2-5	TRBD2	TGTGCCAGCAGCCATTCTAGCGGGAGGCTGGTGGAGACCCAGTACTTC	CASSHSSGRLVETQYF
TRBV7-9	-	TRBJ1-1	-	TGTGCCAGCAGCTTAGCACATCGGGACACTGAAGCTTTCTTT	CASSLAHRDTEAFF
TRBV7-9	-	TRBJ1-2	TRBD1	TGTGCCAGCAGCAGGGACAGGGACGGTGGCTACACCTTC	CASSRDRDGGYTF